Below, one T cell receptor (beta chain) is given with its context. This entry is derived from a study of identical twins. The CDR3 consists of 13 residues. Germline V gives CDR1 KGHDR, CDR2 SFDVKD. Trimming removed 4 bases at V and 0 bases at J, with 3 bases between. MiXCR, applied by TCRdb to the 5' RACE reads, yields one record per CDR3 protein. The sample carries under 400,000 distinct CDR3 sequences, roughly 10% recorded once. This chain links TRBV24-1 with TRBJ1-3; no clear D. The receptor's source is a woman in her fifties or sixties in good health. The sequenced sample consisted of naive T cells sorted from blood. The CDR3: CATSESSGNTIYF. As DNA, the CDR3 is TGTGCCACCAGTGAAAGCTCTGGAAACACCATATATTTT.